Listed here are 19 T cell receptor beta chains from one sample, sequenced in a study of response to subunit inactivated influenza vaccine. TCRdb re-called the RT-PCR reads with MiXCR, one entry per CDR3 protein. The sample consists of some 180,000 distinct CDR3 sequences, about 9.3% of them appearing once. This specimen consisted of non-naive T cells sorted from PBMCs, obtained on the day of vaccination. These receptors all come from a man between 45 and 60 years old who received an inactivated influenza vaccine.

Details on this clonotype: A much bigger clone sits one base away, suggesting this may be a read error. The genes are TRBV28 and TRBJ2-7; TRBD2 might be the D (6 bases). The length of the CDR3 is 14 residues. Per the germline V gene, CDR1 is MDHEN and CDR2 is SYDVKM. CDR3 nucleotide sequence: TGTGCCAGCAACGTACCGGGACTTTCATACGAGCAGTGCTTC. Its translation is CASNVPGLSYEQCF.

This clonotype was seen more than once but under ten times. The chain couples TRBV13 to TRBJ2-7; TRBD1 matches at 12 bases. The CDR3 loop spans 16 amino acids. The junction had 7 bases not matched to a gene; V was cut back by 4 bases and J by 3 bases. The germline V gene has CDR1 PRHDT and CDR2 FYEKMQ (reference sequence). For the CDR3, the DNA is TGTGCCAGCAGCTCGGGGGGACAGGGGGCCCTCTACGAGCAGTACTTC. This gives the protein CASSSGGQGALYEQYF.

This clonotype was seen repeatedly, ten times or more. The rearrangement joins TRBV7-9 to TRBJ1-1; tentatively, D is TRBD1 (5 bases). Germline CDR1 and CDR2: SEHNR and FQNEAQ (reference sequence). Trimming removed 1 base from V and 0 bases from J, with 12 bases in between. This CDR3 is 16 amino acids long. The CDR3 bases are TGTGCCAGCAGCTTAGGAATGGGGACTATGAACACTGAAGCTTTCTTT. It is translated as CASSLGMGTMNTEAFF.

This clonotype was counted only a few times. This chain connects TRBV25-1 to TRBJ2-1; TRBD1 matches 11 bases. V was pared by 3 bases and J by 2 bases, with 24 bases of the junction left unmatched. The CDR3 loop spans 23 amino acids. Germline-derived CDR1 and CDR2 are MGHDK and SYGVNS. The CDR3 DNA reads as TGTGCCAGCAGTGACCACGGGACAGGGGGTTTTCTACCCAGGTGGGGAGCCTACAATGAGCAGTTCTTC. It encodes CASSDHGTGGFLPRWGAYNEQFF.

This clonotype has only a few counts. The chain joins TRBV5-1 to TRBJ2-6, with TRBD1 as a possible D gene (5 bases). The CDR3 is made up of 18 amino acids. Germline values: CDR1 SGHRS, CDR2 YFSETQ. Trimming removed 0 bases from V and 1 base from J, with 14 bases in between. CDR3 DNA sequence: TGCGCCAGCAGCTTGGGCCGGACACCGATTTCTGGGGCCAACGTCCTGACTTTC. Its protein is CASSLGRTPISGANVLTF.

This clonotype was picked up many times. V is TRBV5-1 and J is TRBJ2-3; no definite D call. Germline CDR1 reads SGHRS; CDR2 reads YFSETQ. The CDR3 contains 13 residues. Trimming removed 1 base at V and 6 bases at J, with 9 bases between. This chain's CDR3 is CASSLPLSDTQYF. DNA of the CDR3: TGCGCCAGCAGCTTGCCTCTTTCCGATACGCAGTATTTT. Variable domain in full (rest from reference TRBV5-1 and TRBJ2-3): KAGVTQTPRYLIKTRGQQVTLSCSPISGHRSVSWYQQTPGQGLQFLFEYFSETQRNKGNFPGRFSGRQFSNSRSEMNVSTLELGDSALYLCASSLPLSDTQYFGPGTRLTVL.

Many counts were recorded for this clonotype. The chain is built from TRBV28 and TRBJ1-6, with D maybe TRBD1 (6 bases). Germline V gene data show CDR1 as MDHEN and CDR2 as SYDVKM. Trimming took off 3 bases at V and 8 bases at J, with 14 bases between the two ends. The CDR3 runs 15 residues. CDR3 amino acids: CASSFPGDGHSPLHF. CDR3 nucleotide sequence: TGTGCCAGCAGTTTCCCAGGGGACGGACATTCACCCCTCCACTTT.

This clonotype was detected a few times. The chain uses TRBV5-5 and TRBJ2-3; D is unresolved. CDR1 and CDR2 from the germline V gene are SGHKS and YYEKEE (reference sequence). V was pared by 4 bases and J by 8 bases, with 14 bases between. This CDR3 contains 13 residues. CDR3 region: CASSPPRPGTQYF. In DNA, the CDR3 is TGTGCCAGCAGCCCACCTCGTCCCGGTACGCAGTATTTT. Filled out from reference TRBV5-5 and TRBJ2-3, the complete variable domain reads DAGVTQSPTHLIKTRGQQVTLRCSPISGHKSVSWYQQVLGQGPQFIFQYYEKEERGRGNFPDRFSARQFPNYSSELNVNALLLGDSALYLCASSPPRPGTQYFGPGTRLTVL.

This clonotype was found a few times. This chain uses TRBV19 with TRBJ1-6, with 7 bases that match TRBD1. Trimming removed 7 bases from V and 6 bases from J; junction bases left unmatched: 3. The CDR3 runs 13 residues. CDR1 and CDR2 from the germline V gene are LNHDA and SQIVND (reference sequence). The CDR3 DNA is TGTGCCAGTAACGACAGGGTTAATTCACCCCTCCACTTT. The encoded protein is CASNDRVNSPLHF. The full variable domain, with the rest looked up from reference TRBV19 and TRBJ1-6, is DGGITQSPKYLFRKEGQNVTLSCEQNLNHDAMYWYRQDPGQGLRLIYYSQIVNDFQKGDIAEGYSVSREKKESFPLTVTSAQKNPTAFYLCASNDRVNSPLHFGNGTRLTVT.

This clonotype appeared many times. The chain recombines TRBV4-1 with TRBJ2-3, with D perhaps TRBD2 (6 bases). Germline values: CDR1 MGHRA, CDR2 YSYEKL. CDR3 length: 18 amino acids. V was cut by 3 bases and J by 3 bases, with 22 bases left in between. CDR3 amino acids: CASSQGFFRGTRTDTQYF. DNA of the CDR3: TGCGCCAGCAGCCAGGGCTTTTTTCGGGGGACCAGGACAGATACGCAGTATTTT.

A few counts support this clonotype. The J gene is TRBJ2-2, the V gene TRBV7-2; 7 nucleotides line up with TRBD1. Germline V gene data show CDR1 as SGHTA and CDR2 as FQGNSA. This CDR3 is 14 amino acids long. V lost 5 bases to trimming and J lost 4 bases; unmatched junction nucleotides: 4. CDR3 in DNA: TGTGCCAGCAGCGTGGGACAGCGCACCGGGGAGCTGTTTTTT. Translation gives CASSVGQRTGELFF.

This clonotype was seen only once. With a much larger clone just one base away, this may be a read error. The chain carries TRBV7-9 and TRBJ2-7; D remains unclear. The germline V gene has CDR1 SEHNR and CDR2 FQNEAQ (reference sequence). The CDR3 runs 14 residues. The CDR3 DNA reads TGTGCCAGCAGCTTAGCTTTGACCGGCTACGAGCCGTACTTC. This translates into CASSLALTGYEPYF. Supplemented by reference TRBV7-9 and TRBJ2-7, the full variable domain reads DTGVSQNPRHKITKRGQNVTFRCDPISEHNRLYWYRQTLGQGPEFLTYFQNEAQLEKSRLLSDRFSAERPKGSFSTLEIQRTEQGDSAMYLCASSLALTGYEPYFGPGTRLTVT.

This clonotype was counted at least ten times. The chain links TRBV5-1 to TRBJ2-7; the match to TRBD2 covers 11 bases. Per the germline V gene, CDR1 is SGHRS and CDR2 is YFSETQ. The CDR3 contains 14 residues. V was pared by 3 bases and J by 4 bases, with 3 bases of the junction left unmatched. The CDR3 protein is CASSSGTSGYEQYF. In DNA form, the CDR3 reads TGCGCCAGCAGCTCAGGGACTAGCGGATACGAGCAGTACTTC.

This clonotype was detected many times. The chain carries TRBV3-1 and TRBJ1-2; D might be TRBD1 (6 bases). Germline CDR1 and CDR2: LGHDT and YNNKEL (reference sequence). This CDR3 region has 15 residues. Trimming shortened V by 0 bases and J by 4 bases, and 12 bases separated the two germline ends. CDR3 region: CASSQDTAGVYGYTF. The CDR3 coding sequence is TGTGCCAGCAGCCAAGATACCGCAGGGGTCTATGGCTACACCTTC.

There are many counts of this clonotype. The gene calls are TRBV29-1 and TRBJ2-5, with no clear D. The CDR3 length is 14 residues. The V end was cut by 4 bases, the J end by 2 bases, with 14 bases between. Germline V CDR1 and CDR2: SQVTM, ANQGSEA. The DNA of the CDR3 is TGCAGCGTTGCCTTGGGCCGCCTACAAGAGACCCAGTACTTC. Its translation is CSVALGRLQETQYF.

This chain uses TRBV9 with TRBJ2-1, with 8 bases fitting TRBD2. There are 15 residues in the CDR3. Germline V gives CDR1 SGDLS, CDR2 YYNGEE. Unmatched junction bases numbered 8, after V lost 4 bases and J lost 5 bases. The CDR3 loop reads CASSSLAGSDNEQFF. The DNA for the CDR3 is TGTGCCAGCAGCTCCTTAGCGGGATCGGACAATGAGCAGTTCTTC.

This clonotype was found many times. The CDR3 loop is CASSQERANEQFF. CDR3 DNA sequence: TGCGCCAGCAGCCAAGAAAGGGCCAATGAGCAGTTCTTC. The V and J genes are TRBV4-3 and TRBJ2-1, with D hard to call. CDR1 is LGHNA, CDR2 YSLEER, per germline. V was clipped by 0 bases and J by 6 bases, with 6 bases between them. The CDR3 consists of 13 residues.

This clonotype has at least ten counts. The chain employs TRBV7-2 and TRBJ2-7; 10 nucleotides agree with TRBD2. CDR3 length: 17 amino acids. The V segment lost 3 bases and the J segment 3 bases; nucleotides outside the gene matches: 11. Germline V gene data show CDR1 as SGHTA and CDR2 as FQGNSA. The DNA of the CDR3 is TGTGCCAGCAGCTTTTCAACTAGCGGGAATGGGGGCTACGAGCAGTACTTC. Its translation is CASSFSTSGNGGYEQYF.

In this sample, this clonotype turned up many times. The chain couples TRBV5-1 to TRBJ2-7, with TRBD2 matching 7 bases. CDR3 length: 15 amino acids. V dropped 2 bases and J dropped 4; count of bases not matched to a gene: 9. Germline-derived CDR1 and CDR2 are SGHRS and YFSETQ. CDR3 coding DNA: TGCGCCAGCAGCTTTAGGGCGGGGGAAATTTACGAGCAGTACTTC. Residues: CASSFRAGEIYEQYF.